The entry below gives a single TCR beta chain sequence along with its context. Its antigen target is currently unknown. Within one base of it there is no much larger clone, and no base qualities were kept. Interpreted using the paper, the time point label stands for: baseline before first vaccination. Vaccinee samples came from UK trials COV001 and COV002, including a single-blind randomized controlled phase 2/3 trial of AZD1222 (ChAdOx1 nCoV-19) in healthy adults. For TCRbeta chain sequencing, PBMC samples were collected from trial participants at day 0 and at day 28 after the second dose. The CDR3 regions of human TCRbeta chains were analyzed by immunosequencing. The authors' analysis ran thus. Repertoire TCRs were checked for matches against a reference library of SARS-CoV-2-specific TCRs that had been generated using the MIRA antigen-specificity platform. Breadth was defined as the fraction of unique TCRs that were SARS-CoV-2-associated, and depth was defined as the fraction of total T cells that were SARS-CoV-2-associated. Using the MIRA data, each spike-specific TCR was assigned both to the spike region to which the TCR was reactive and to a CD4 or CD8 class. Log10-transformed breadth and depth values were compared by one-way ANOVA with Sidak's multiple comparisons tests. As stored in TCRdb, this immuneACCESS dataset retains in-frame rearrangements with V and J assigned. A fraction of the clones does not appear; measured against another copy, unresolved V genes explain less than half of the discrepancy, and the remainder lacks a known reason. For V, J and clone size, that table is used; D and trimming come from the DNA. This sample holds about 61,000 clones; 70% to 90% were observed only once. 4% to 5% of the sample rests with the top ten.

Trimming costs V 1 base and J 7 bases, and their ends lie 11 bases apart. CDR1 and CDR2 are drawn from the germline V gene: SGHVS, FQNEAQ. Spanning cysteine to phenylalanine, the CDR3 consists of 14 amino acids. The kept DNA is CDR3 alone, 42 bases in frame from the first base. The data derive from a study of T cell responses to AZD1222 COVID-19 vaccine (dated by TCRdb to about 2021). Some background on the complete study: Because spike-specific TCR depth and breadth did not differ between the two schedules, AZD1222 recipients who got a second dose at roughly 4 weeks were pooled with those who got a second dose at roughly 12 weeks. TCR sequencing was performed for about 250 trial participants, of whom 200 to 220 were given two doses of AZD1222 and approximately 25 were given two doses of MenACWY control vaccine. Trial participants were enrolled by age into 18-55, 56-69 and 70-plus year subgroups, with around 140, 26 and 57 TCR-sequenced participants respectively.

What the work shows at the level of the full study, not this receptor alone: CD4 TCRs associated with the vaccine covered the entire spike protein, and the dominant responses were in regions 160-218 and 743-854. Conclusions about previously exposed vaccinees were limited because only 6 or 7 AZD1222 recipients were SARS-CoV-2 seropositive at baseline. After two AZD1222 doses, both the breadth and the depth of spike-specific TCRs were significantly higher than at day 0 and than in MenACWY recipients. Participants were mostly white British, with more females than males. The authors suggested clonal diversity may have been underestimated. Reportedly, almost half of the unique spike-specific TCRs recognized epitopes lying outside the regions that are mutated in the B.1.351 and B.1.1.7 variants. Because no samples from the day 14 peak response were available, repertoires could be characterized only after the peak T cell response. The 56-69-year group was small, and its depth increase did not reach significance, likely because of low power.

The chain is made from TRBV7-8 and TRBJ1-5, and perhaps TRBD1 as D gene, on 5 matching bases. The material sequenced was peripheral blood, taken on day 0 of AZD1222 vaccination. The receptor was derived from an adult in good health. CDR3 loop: CASSLVGTGQPQHF. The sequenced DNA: TGTGCCAGCAGCTTAGTAGGTACAGGCCAGCCCCAGCATTTT.